The clone carrying this TCR beta chain was picked up many times. This entry is derived from a study of regulatory T cells in long-lasting Graves disease. Study context: Graves' patients diagnosed newly had used antithyroid drugs under 3 months.

Documented time point: newly diagnosed GD, antithyroid drugs for less than 3 months. The TCR library used RNA extracted from PBMCs. Enrollment of patients was through an endocrinology department in Xi'an, China. Researchers made TCR beta libraries by using iRepertoire HTBI primers and running Arm-PCR on CDR3 regions. MiXCR, run by TCRdb on the multiplex PCR reads, gives a single entry per CDR3 protein. This sample yields approximately 300,000 distinct CDR3 sequences, of which roughly 18% are seen a single time; around 37% belongs to the top ten. J lost 0 bases, V lost 8 bases, and 10 bases had no gene match. The CDR3 length is 16 residues. The germline V gene encodes CDR1 SGHTS and CDR2 YDEGEE.

The receptor was derived from a female donor with Graves disease. The input for sequencing was peripheral blood mononuclear cells (PBMCs), taken at new diagnosis, from a patient treated with antithyroid drugs. The V call is TRBV5-8, the J call TRBJ2-3, with 9 bases matching TRBD1. DNA of the CDR3: TGTGCCAGTCAGGACAGGGGCGGACCGAGCACAGATACGCAGTATTTT. This encodes CASQDRGGPSTDTQYF.